This T cell receptor beta chain was captured by sequencing in a study of shared clonotypes between healthy human individuals. Germline loops: CDR1 ENHRY, CDR2 SYGVKD. Trimming removed 6 bases from V and 7 bases from J; junction bases left unmatched: 9. The CDR3 runs 16 residues. In the case of this clone: What it binds is not known.

Study results and caveats: Clonotype sharing among donors, it was expected, would be affected by sequencing depth.

The repertoire was sequenced with immunoSEQ multiplex PCR; TCRdb's copy has only in-frame clones and lacks some. The table lists roughly 500,000 clones, approximately 95% of them singletons. This chain links TRBV10-3 with TRBJ2-2; 12 bases map to TRBD2. Sequenced input: naive CD4+ T cells sorted from blood. Subset indicated: CD45RA+ positively selected. The TCR originated in a woman under 40 in good health. DNA of the CDR3: TGTGCCATCAGATCGGGACTAGCGGGTGAGGGCGGGGAGCTGTTTTTT. Residues: CAIRSGLAGEGGELFF.